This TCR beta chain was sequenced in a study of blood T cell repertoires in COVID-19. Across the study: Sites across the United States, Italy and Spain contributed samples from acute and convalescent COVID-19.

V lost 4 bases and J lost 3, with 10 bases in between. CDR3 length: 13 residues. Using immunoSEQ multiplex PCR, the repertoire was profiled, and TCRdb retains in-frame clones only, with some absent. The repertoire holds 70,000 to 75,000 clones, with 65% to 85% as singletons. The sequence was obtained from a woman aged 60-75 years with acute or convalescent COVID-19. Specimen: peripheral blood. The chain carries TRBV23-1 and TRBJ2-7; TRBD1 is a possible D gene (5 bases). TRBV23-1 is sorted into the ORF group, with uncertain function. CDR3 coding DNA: TGCGCCAGCAGTCCGTTTGACAGCTACGAGCAGTACTTC. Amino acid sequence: CASSPFDSYEQYF.